This TCR beta chain was profiled in a study of blood T cell repertoires in COVID-19. Profiled with immunoSEQ multiplex PCR; TCRdb holds only in-frame clones, not every one. The table has some 180,000 clones, around 75% seen once. This clone appeared a single time. The V end lost 3 bases, the J end lost 5 bases, and 11 bases lay between the germline ends. There are 13 residues in the CDR3. Germline CDR1 and CDR2: SGHNT and YYREEE (reference sequence). The sequence was obtained from a woman aged 40 to 55 with COVID-19, enrolled during active disease. Sequencing was done on a sample of peripheral blood. The J gene is TRBJ2-5, the V gene TRBV5-4; the D is unclear. Here the CDR3 DNA reads TGTGCCAGCAGCTGGCCTAGTGAGGAGACCCAGTACTTC. Residues: CASSWPSEETQYF.